The clone carrying this TCR beta chain was recorded a few times. Its target is unknown. This specimen comes from a study of naive and memory T cell subsets. Overall study results and limits: Naive and memory repertoire findings lacked a ground truth for validation. Especially in CD8 cells, naive repertoires contained a few larger clonotypes, possibly CD45RA-re-expressing memory cells.

Both TRBC1 and TRBC2 were covered by a beta constant-region primer of two equimolar oligonucleotides. A 12-nucleotide UMI and the SP2 primer were added to the cDNA 3' end by oligonucleotide ligation. Nested alpha and beta constant-region primers with the SP2 primer drove four PCR rounds on ligated cDNA. MiXCR was run by TCRdb on the UMI-ligation and nested PCR reads, yielding one entry per CDR3 protein. The sample has under 150,000 distinct CDR3 sequences, about 18% seen once. The trim removed 3 bases at V and 0 bases at J, leaving 5 bases unmatched. This CDR3 has 16 amino acids. Germline loops: CDR1 SNHLY, CDR2 FYNNEI.

This chain joins TRBV2 and TRBJ1-3, with 7 bases identical to TRBD1. Sequenced sample: naive CD4+ T cells from blood. This TCR was sampled from a human donor in good health. The DNA of the CDR3 is TGTGCCAGCAGTGACAGGGGGTTCGCCTCTGGAAACACCATATATTTT. Protein: CASSDRGFASGNTIYF. Drawing the rest from reference TRBV2 and TRBJ1-3, the complete variable domain is EPEVTQTPSHQVTQMGQEVILRCVPISNHLYFYWYRQILGQKVEFLVSFYNNEISEKSEIFDDQFSVERPDGSNFTLKIRSTKLEDSAMYFCASSDRGFASGNTIYFGEGSWLTVV.